Presented here are 18 T cell receptor beta chains from one specimen sequenced in a study of shared clonotypes between healthy human individuals. The table came from immunoSEQ multiplex PCR; TCRdb's copy has only in-frame clones and leaves some out. The sample carries 450,000 to 600,000 clones, more than 65% recorded once. Sequencing was performed on PBMCs. Every receptor here comes from a middle-aged woman in good health. Some clones in this sample may be carry-over from other donors' samples.

J is TRBJ1-4 and V is TRBV5-1; no clear D. Germline assignment: CDR1 SGHRS and CDR2 YFSETQ. CDR3 length: 16 residues. Deletions cut 0 bases from V and 5 bases from J, with 14 bases between. The CDR3 reads CASSLGVAGMNEKLFF. CDR3 in DNA: TGCGCCAGCAGCTTGGGGGTAGCGGGGATGAATGAAAAACTGTTTTTT.

The rearrangement joins TRBV5-1 to TRBJ2-7; 9 bases align to TRBD2. This CDR3 is 19 amino acids long. Germline-derived CDR1 and CDR2 are SGHRS and YFSETQ. V trimming: 3 bases; J trimming: 4 bases; junction bases outside the gene matches: 20. The CDR3 nucleotides are TGCGCCAGCAGCTCCAACCCTGCCACTGAAGCGGGAGGTTTGTACGAGCAGTACTTC. Its protein product is CASSSNPATEAGGLYEQYF.

In DNA, the CDR3 is TGTGCCAGCAGTGCCGACAATTCCCACGAGCAGTACTTC. It is translated as CASSADNSHEQYF. This sequence joins TRBV28 and TRBJ2-7, with D unresolved. CDR1 and CDR2 (germline): MDHEN, SYDVKM. The CDR3 is made up of 13 amino acids. V was pared by 5 bases and J by 5 bases, with 13 bases between.

The V call is TRBV14, the J call TRBJ1-2; D remains ambiguous. This CDR3 is built from 13 residues. Germline loops: CDR1 SGHDN, CDR2 FVKESK. With 1 base removed from V and 3 bases from J, the gap between germline ends came to 6 bases. This chain's CDR3 is CASSQGYDYGYTF. DNA of the CDR3: TGTGCCAGCAGCCAAGGGTATGACTATGGCTACACCTTC.

J is TRBJ1-5 and V is TRBV7-9, with D unclear. Per germline, CDR1 SEHNR and CDR2 FQNEAQ (reference sequence). V lost 1 base, J lost 11 bases, and 15 bases lay in between. This CDR3 has 14 residues. DNA of the CDR3: TGTGCCAGCAGCTTAGGCCCCATGGGTACGTCCCAGCATTTT. Its translation: CASSLGPMGTSQHF. Full variable domain (outside the CDR3, taken from reference TRBV7-9 and TRBJ1-5): DTGVSQNPRHKITKRGQNVTFRCDPISEHNRLYWYRQTLGQGPEFLTYFQNEAQLEKSRLLSDRFSAERPKGSFSTLEIQRTEQGDSAMYLCASSLGPMGTSQHFGDGTRLSIL.

This rearrangement joins TRBV11-2 to TRBJ2-1, with TRBD2 identical over 9 bases. Germline CDR1 and CDR2: SGHAT and FQNNGV. This CDR3 is built from 15 residues. The junction had 6 bases not matched to a gene; V was cut back by 1 base and J by 8 bases. The CDR3 region is CASSLANLAGHEQFF. In nucleotides, the CDR3 is TGTGCCAGCAGCTTAGCAAATCTAGCGGGGCATGAGCAGTTCTTC.

The rearrangement uses TRBV15 and TRBJ1-3, with D perhaps TRBD1 (5 bases). In germline, CDR1 is LNHNV, CDR2 YYDKDF (reference sequence). The length of the CDR3 is 16 residues. Trimming took off 3 bases at V and 1 base at J, with 13 bases between the two ends. The CDR3 region is CATSSAIQGSGNTIYF. For the CDR3, the DNA is TGTGCCACCAGCAGTGCCATTCAGGGATCTGGAAACACCATATATTTT.

The rearrangement uses TRBV7-3 and TRBJ2-1, with 7 bases lining up with TRBD2. This CDR3 contains 15 residues. Germline CDR1 and CDR2: SGHTA and FQGTGA. V lost 5 bases, J lost 5 bases, and 9 bases stayed unmatched. CDR3: CASSLRTSPHNEQFF. The DNA of the CDR3 is TGTGCCAGCAGCCTTCGGACTAGTCCCCACAATGAGCAGTTCTTC.

The V gene is TRBV7-2, the J gene TRBJ2-2; D unresolved. The CDR3 totals 14 residues. Germline CDR1 is SGHTA and CDR2 is FQGNSA. Trimming removed 5 bases from V and 3 bases from J, with 10 bases in between. The CDR3 spells CASSLRSYTGELFF. CDR3 DNA: TGTGCCAGCAGCCTAAGAAGCTACACCGGGGAGCTGTTTTTT.

The rearrangement uses TRBV9 and TRBJ2-2, with 12 nucleotides matching TRBD1. With V trimmed by 0 bases and J by 8 bases, 8 bases remained unmatched. This CDR3 spans 17 amino acids. Germline V gives CDR1 SGDLS, CDR2 YYNGEE. In nucleotides, the CDR3 is TGTGCCAGCAGCGTAGACGCGGGACAGGGGGCAGAAGGGGAGCTGTTTTTT. It codes for CASSVDAGQGAEGELFF. The complete variable domain, with remaining parts taken from reference TRBV9 and TRBJ2-2, reads DSGVTQTPKHLITATGQRVTLRCSPRSGDLSVYWYQQSLDQGLQFLIQYYNGEERAKGNILERFSAQQFPDLHSELNLSSLELGDSALYFCASSVDAGQGAEGELFFGEGSRLTVL.

The chain employs TRBV28 and TRBJ2-7; 10 nucleotides line up with TRBD2. After removal of 8 bases from V and 2 bases from J, the junction contained 12 bases not matched to a gene. Germline CDR1 MDHEN, CDR2 SYDVKM. This CDR3 is 16 amino acids long. CDR3 in DNA: TGTGCCAGCCCGGGACTAGCGATTAAGTTCGCCTACGAGCAGTACTTC. Amino acids: CASPGLAIKFAYEQYF.

This clone occurred once. V gene TRBV9 combines with J gene TRBJ2-3, with no clear D. The germline V and J ends were trimmed by 0 bases and 2 bases, with 7 bases remaining between them. The CDR3 totals 14 residues. The germline CDR1 and CDR2 sequences are SGDLS and YYNGEE. CDR3 in DNA: TGTGCCAGCAGCGTAGACATAAACACAGATACGCAGTATTTT. It specifies CASSVDINTDTQYF.

The rearrangement joins TRBV13 to TRBJ1-3; D is possibly TRBD1 (5 bases). The V and J ends lost 5 bases and 0 bases respectively, with 20 bases between them. This CDR3 has 18 residues. Germline CDR1 PRHDT, CDR2 FYEKMQ (reference sequence). The DNA of the CDR3 is TGTGCCAGCAGCCTTAATGGGGCAGGGCCTTTCTCTGGAAACACCATATATTTT. Amino acid sequence: CASSLNGAGPFSGNTIYF.

The chain joins TRBV7-2 to TRBJ2-3, with a weak D call TRBD2 (8 bases). The CDR3 has 16 amino acids. V shed 4 bases and J shed 4 bases, with 18 bases lying between them. Germline CDR1 SGHTA, CDR2 FQGNSA. The CDR3 DNA reads TGTGCCAGCAGCTCCGGGAGGGGGCCCGTTGCAGATACGCAGTATTTT. Protein: CASSSGRGPVADTQYF.

This chain links TRBV4-2 with TRBJ1-2; D perhaps matches TRBD1 (6 bases). V lost 0 bases and J 2 bases, leaving 10 bases between the germline ends. The CDR3 extends over 15 amino acids. Germline CDR1 reads LGHNA; CDR2 reads YNFKEQ. Here the CDR3 reads CASSQEQGRNYGYTF. The CDR3 bases are TGTGCCAGCAGCCAAGAACAGGGAAGAAACTATGGCTACACCTTC.

This clone was seen many times. The rearrangement uses TRBV7-2 and TRBJ2-5; unclear D gene. This CDR3 is built from 15 residues. Germline assignment: CDR1 SGHTA and CDR2 FQGNSA. V gave up 5 bases and J gave up 2 bases, with 15 bases separating them. CDR3 sequence reads: CASSLTPVVQETQYF. Here the CDR3 DNA reads TGTGCCAGCAGCCTTACCCCGGTGGTTCAAGAGACCCAGTACTTC.

The chain joins TRBV9 to TRBJ1-1; D is perhaps TRBD1 (6 bases). The CDR3 is 14 amino acids. Trimming pared 0 bases from V and 3 bases from J, leaving 9 bases between. The germline V gene encodes CDR1 SGDLS and CDR2 YYNGEE. The CDR3 DNA reads TGTGCCAGCAGCGTAGGTCAGGGGTACACTGAAGCTTTCTTT. Its translation: CASSVGQGYTEAFF. Drawing the rest from reference TRBV9 and TRBJ1-1, the complete variable domain is DSGVTQTPKHLITATGQRVTLRCSPRSGDLSVYWYQQSLDQGLQFLIQYYNGEERAKGNILERFSAQQFPDLHSELNLSSLELGDSALYFCASSVGQGYTEAFFGQGTRLTVV.

The chain has TRBV6-1 and TRBJ2-1; the D is unclear. Trimming took off 7 bases at V and 5 bases at J, with 12 bases between the two ends. This CDR3 comprises 13 residues. CDR1 is MNHNS and CDR2 is SASEGT in the germline V gene. The CDR3 region has the DNA TGTGCCAGCAAGGGCCCGGTCCACAATGAGCAGTTCTTC. This encodes CASKGPVHNEQFF.